The 18 T cell receptor beta chains presented below share a single source sample, sequenced in a study of human T cells and chemical hapten exposure (dated by TCRdb to the early 2020s). Sample time point, as interpreted from the label and publication: healthy volunteer bleed at 2 weeks. Total RNA was extracted from unfractionated whole blood collected in Tempus Blood RNA tubes. Libraries were constructed by RACE. Sequencing used a NextSeq 500. TCRdb's own reprocessing of the public reads used fastp at Q25 and MiXCR and kept productive beta chains. Identical CDR3 protein sequences are pooled into one entry, listed with their most common genes and DNA. In all, the sample holds 130,000 or so distinct CDR3 sequences, and roughly 9% of those were seen once. Roughly 1.6% of the sample rests with the top ten. Sequencing was performed on whole blood. The receptor set was obtained from a male donor in good health. Some clones in this sample may be carry-over from other donors' samples.

This clonotype was recorded at least ten times. This rearrangement joins TRBV6-5 to TRBJ2-6; 11 nucleotides match TRBD2. This CDR3 region has 18 residues. J was trimmed by 1 base and V by 6 bases; bases with no gene match: 8. Per germline, CDR1 MNHEY and CDR2 SVGAGI. The CDR3 loop is CASSNSGGGRSGANVLTF. For the CDR3, the DNA is TGTGCCAGCAGCAATAGCGGGGGGGGGAGGTCTGGGGCCAACGTCCTGACTTTC.

This clonotype has at least ten counts. V is TRBV6-5 and J is TRBJ2-7; 7 positions match TRBD1. With 5 bases clipped from V and 5 bases from J, the junction kept 9 bases outside the gene matches. The CDR3 consists of 14 residues. From germline, CDR1 is MNHEY and CDR2 SVGAGI. DNA of the CDR3: TGTGCCAGCAGTCATAGACAGGGCAGAGACGAGCAGTACTTC. It codes for CASSHRQGRDEQYF.

Ten or more counts support this clonotype. The chain joins TRBV5-6 to TRBJ2-6; D not certain. The CDR3 length is 15 residues. Germline CDR1 reads SGHDT; CDR2 reads YYEEEE. V lost 2 bases, J lost 5 bases, and 11 bases lay in between. In DNA form, the CDR3 reads TGTGCCAGCAGCTTCCTTCGATCCCGGGCCAACGTCCTGACTTTC. It encodes CASSFLRSRANVLTF.

This clonotype showed up just a few times. V and J are TRBV12-3 or TRBV12-4 and TRBJ2-3, with TRBD2 as a possible D gene (6 bases). V was trimmed by 7 bases and J by 4 bases, leaving 12 bases between them. The CDR3 consists of 13 residues. This chain's CDR3 is CASNPGVADTQYF. In DNA form, the CDR3 reads TGTGCCAGCAACCCGGGGGTAGCAGATACGCAGTATTTT.

The sample holds many counts of this clonotype. The rearrangement links TRBV20-1 to TRBJ1-2; tentative D call: TRBD1 (5 bases). Trimming took 1 base from V and 4 from J, leaving 10 bases between them. The length of the CDR3 is 13 residues. Germline CDR1 reads DFQATT; CDR2 reads SNEGSKA (reference sequence). The DNA of the CDR3 is TGCAGTGCTAGAGGCCCAGGGAGCTATGGCTACACCTTC. It encodes CSARGPGSYGYTF.

This clonotype has just a few counts. The chain employs TRBV10-3 and TRBJ1-2; 11 nucleotides agree with TRBD1. V dropped 7 bases and J dropped 7; count of bases not matched to a gene: 14. The CDR3 sequence is 16 residues long. Germline CDR1 ENHRY, CDR2 SYGVKD. The CDR3 reads CAIIDGQGAGSTGYTF. CDR3 nucleotide sequence: TGTGCCATCATTGATGGACAGGGGGCGGGCTCGACTGGCTACACCTTC.

This clonotype was observed a few times. The chain uses TRBV29-1 and TRBJ2-1, with D uncertain. Trimming left V 5 bases short and J 2 bases short, with 19 bases between. Germline V lookup: CDR1 SQVTM, CDR2 ANQGSEA. There are 16 residues in the CDR3. The CDR3 spells CSVPLLPVSPYNEQFF. CDR3 nucleotide sequence: TGCAGCGTTCCGCTCCTTCCTGTTAGCCCCTACAATGAGCAGTTCTTC.

This clonotype came up many times. The J gene is TRBJ2-2, the V gene TRBV29-1, with D tentatively TRBD1 (6 bases). Germline lookup yields CDR1 SQVTM and CDR2 ANQGSEA. Trimming left V 1 base short and J 6 bases short, with 12 bases between. CDR3 size: 14 residues. The CDR3 DNA sequence: TGCAGCGTTGAAGGGAGGTCAGGGGCCGGGGAGCTGTTTTTT. This sequence encodes CSVEGRSGAGELFF.

The CDR3 is CSARGAETGEHEQYF. CDR3 sequence (DNA): TGCAGTGCTAGAGGTGCCGAGACAGGGGAGCACGAGCAGTACTTC. This chain connects TRBV20-1 to TRBJ2-7; 8 bases map to TRBD1. Per germline, CDR1 DFQATT and CDR2 SNEGSKA (reference sequence). The CDR3 runs 15 residues. V gave up 1 base and J gave up 5 bases; unmatched junction bases: 10.

V usage is TRBV7-9 and J usage is TRBJ2-2, with D possibly TRBD1 on 6 matching bases. Germline assignment: CDR1 SEHNR and CDR2 FQNEAQ (reference sequence). V lost 5 bases and J 8 bases, leaving 9 bases between the germline ends. The CDR3 has 12 residues. The CDR3 region has the DNA TGTGCCAGCAGCCTTGGACAGGGGGAGCTGTTTTTT. Translated: CASSLGQGELFF.

The chain recombines TRBV20-1 with TRBJ1-2, with D perhaps matching TRBD1 (5 bases). Germline V CDR1 and CDR2: DFQATT, SNEGSKA (reference sequence). With 0 bases removed from V and 0 bases from J, the gap between germline ends came to 11 bases. CDR3 size: 15 residues. The CDR3: CSARDTGEPNYGYTF. CDR3 bases: TGCAGTGCTAGAGATACAGGCGAGCCTAACTATGGCTACACCTTC.

This clonotype was observed many times. The genes are TRBV20-1 and TRBJ1-1; 10 bases map to TRBD1. Trimming took 7 bases from V and 5 from J; bases not matched to a gene: 10. CDR3 size: 14 residues. The germline CDR1 and CDR2 sequences are DFQATT and SNEGSKA (reference sequence). CDR3 nucleotide sequence: TGCAGTGGGAGACAGGGGGCGGAGGCGACTGAAGCTTTCTTT. Its protein is CSGRQGAEATEAFF.

The V call is TRBV12-3 or TRBV12-4, the J call TRBJ2-7; 10 nucleotides match TRBD2. V was pared by 6 bases and J by 4 bases, with 9 bases of the junction left unmatched. The CDR3 spans 15 residues. CDR3 coding DNA: TGTGCCAGCAGAAGATCCGGGACTAGCGAGTACGAGCAGTACTTC. The encoded protein is CASRRSGTSEYEQYF.

The chain couples TRBV5-5 to TRBJ1-5, with D perhaps TRBD1 (5 bases). Per germline, CDR1 SGHKS and CDR2 YYEKEE (reference sequence). The V end lost 4 bases, the J end lost 1 base, and 12 bases lay between the germline ends. The CDR3 length is 15 residues. CDR3 nucleotide sequence: TGTGCCAGCAGCCCGGGACGTGGGAGCAATCAGCCCCAGCATTTT. This encodes CASSPGRGSNQPQHF.

Many counts were recorded for this clonotype. This rearrangement joins TRBV7-9 to TRBJ2-7; D is ambiguous. The germline V and J ends were trimmed by 0 bases and 3 bases, with 9 bases remaining between them. From germline, CDR1 is SEHNR and CDR2 FQNEAQ (reference sequence). CDR3 size: 14 residues. CDR3 DNA sequence: TGTGCCAGCAGCTTAGCGGTGCTGGGCTACGAGCAGTACTTC. This translates into CASSLAVLGYEQYF.

Only a few counts were recorded for this clonotype. The chain employs TRBV6-1 and TRBJ1-4; D call uncertain. The CDR3 has 16 amino acids. V was trimmed by 6 bases and J by 0 bases, leaving 14 bases between them. The germline CDR1 and CDR2 sequences are MNHNS and SASEGT. CDR3 sequence reads: CASSETIVATNEKLFF. The CDR3 DNA is TGTGCCAGCAGCGAGACAATTGTTGCAACTAATGAAAAACTGTTTTTT.

This clonotype showed up just a few times. The CDR3 here is CSAAPLPLQDTQYF. CDR3 nucleotide sequence: TGCAGTGCCGCGCCACTCCCTCTCCAGGATACGCAGTATTTT. The rearrangement joins TRBV20-1 to TRBJ2-3; no reliable D call. The CDR3 sequence is 14 residues long. Trimming left V 6 bases short and J 6 bases short, with 19 bases between. The germline V gene has CDR1 DFQATT and CDR2 SNEGSKA (reference sequence).

CDR3 region: CSVEPGLNSINNEQFF. In DNA, the CDR3 is TGCAGCGTAGAACCGGGACTCAACTCAATCAACAATGAGCAGTTCTTC. The chain couples TRBV29-1 to TRBJ2-1, with a tentative D call TRBD2 (6 bases). V was cut by 6 bases and J by 5 bases, with 23 bases left in between. Germline V gives CDR1 SQVTM, CDR2 ANQGSEA. This CDR3 is 16 amino acids long.